These T cell receptor beta chains were read from a single sample in a study of blood T cell repertoires in COVID-19. Clones were sequenced by immunoSEQ multiplex PCR, and TCRdb holds only the in-frame ones, with some missing. The sample holds approximately 210,000 clones, about 88% seen once. Sequenced: peripheral blood. These receptors all stem from a woman aged 40-49 years who had recovered from COVID-19. CDR3s include the opening cysteine and the closing phenylalanine or tryptophan. Fields, in order: D gene, CDR3 length, V gene, J gene, clone size, CDR3 DNA, CDR3 protein. The D gene is left open where the match is weak. Size values are once, few and many counts, or a class for expanded clones, and some rows have none.

NA	11	TRBV20-1	TRBJ2-1	NA	TGCAGTGCTAGACCGTACAATGAGCAGTTCTTC	CSARPYNEQFF
NA	17	TRBV9	TRBJ2-1	NA	TGTGCCAGCAGCGTAGACCCGGAGGGCAACTACTACAATGAGCAGTTCTTC	CASSVDPEGNYYNEQFF
TRBD2	20	TRBV24-1	TRBJ2-2	NA	TGTGCCACCAGTGATGGGCCGGGACTAGCGGGAGGGCCGAGGACCGGGGAGCTGTTTTTT	CATSDGPGLAGGPRTGELFF
NA	15	TRBV6-1	TRBJ1-1	NA	TGTGCCAGCAGTGAAGACGGAGTTTTGAACACTGAAGCTTTCTTT	CASSEDGVLNTEAFF
TRBD1	15	TRBV14	TRBJ1-2	NA	TGTGCCAGCAGCCAAAAAGGGGACAGGGGGCCTGGCTACACCTTC	CASSQKGDRGPGYTF
NA	16	TRBV15	TRBJ1-1	NA	TGTGCCACCAGCAGAGGCCCCAGTACAAGGAACACTGAAGCTTTCTTT	CATSRGPSTRNTEAFF
NA	12	TRBV12-3/TRBV12-4	TRBJ2-7	NA	TGTGCCAGCAGTTTAGTTCCGTACGAGCAGTACTTC	CASSLVPYEQYF
NA	15	TRBV7-9	TRBJ1-2	NA	TGTGCCAGCAGCTTAGATACGGGGTTTAACTCAGGCTACACCTTC	CASSLDTGFNSGYTF
NA	15	TRBV28	TRBJ2-3	NA	TGTGCCAGCAGGTTACTAGTGGGTGCCACAGATACGCAGTATTTT	CASRLLVGATDTQYF
TRBD1	13	TRBV24-1	TRBJ2-3	NA	TGTGCCACCAGCGACAGGGAAACAGATACGCAGTATTTT	CATSDRETDTQYF
NA	13	TRBV9	TRBJ1-1	NA	TGTGCCAGCAGCGTAAATCCGGACACTGAAGCTTTCTTT	CASSVNPDTEAFF
NA	12	TRBV11-2	TRBJ2-7	NA	TGTGCCAGCAGCTTCGCTACCTACGAGCAGTACTTC	CASSFATYEQYF
TRBD1	15	TRBV9	TRBJ2-7	NA	TGTGCCAGCAGCGGGGGACAGGGGCAGGGGTACGAGCAGTACTTC	CASSGGQGQGYEQYF
NA	15	TRBV7-3	TRBJ2-7	NA	TGTGCCAGCAGCTCATACCAGAGGAGCTCCTACGAGCAGTACTTC	CASSSYQRSSYEQYF
NA	12	TRBV15	TRBJ2-3	NA	TGTGCCACCAGCAGCAGGGGAGATACGCAGTATTTT	CATSSRGDTQYF
NA	17	TRBV4-1	TRBJ2-1	NA	TGCGCCAGCAGCCACGAAGGGGGGACTAAGACAAGCAATGAGCAGTTCTTC	CASSHEGGTKTSNEQFF
NA	15	TRBV5-1	TRBJ2-2	NA	TGCGCCAGCAGATCTGGCAGGGCGGACACCGGGGAGCTGTTTTTT	CASRSGRADTGELFF
NA	16	TRBV3-1/TRBV3-2	TRBJ2-7	few	TGTGCCAGCAGCCAATCGATGACAGGTAATTACGACGAGCAGTACTTC	CASSQSMTGNYDEQYF
NA	14	TRBV3-1/TRBV3-2	TRBJ1-5	NA	TGTGCCAGCAGCCTAGGGGGGGAATTTCAGCCCCAGCATTTT	CASSLGGEFQPQHF
NA	12	TRBV19	TRBJ2-1	NA	TGTGCCACGCAGGGGCTCGAGAATGAGCAGTTCTTC	CATQGLENEQFF
NA	15	TRBV7-3	TRBJ2-7	NA	TGTGCCAGCAGCTTAACACCGGGAGAGATCTACGAGCAGTACTTC	CASSLTPGEIYEQYF
TRBD1	14	TRBV5-1	TRBJ2-2	NA	TGCGCCAGCAGGCGGGACAGGCTCACCGGGGAGCTGTTTTTT	CASRRDRLTGELFF
NA	16	TRBV24-1	TRBJ2-3	NA	TGTGCCACCAGTGACTCCGGGGGGCGGGTTTCAGATACGCAGTATTTT	CATSDSGGRVSDTQYF
NA	13	TRBV14	TRBJ2-7	NA	TGTGCCAGCAGCCAAGAGCAGTTCCACGAGCAGTACTTC	CASSQEQFHEQYF
NA	13	TRBV5-1	TRBJ2-3	NA	TGCGCCAGCAGCATGCAGAGCACAGATACGCAGTATTTT	CASSMQSTDTQYF
TRBD1	14	TRBV3-1/TRBV3-2	TRBJ1-2	NA	TGTGCCAGCAGCCAAGCGGGACAGCCCTATGGCTACACCTTC	CASSQAGQPYGYTF
TRBD1	15	TRBV15	TRBJ1-5	NA	TGTGCCACCAGCAGAGGGGGGACAGGGAATCAGCCCCAGCATTTT	CATSRGGTGNQPQHF
NA	16	TRBV9	TRBJ1-6	NA	TGTGCCAGCAGCGTAGACGGGGGGACTTATAATTCACCCCTCCACTTT	CASSVDGGTYNSPLHF
NA	13	TRBV14	TRBJ1-1	NA	TGTGCCAGCAGCGGACAGATGAACACTGAAGCTTTCTTT	CASSGQMNTEAFF
NA	17	TRBV11-2	TRBJ2-3	once	TGTGCCAGCAGCTTAGGGGTCGGCAAACAGCCCACAGATACGCAGTATTTT	CASSLGVGKQPTDTQYF
TRBD2	18	TRBV5-1	TRBJ2-1	NA	TGCGCCAGCAGCTTGGGGTGGTGGACTAGCGGGAGAATAGATGAGCAGTTCTTC	CASSLGWWTSGRIDEQFF
NA	15	TRBV5-1	TRBJ1-4	NA	TGCGCCAGCAGCTCTCAGGGTGGAACTAATGAAAAACTGTTTTTT	CASSSQGGTNEKLFF
TRBD1	18	TRBV19	TRBJ2-7	NA	TGTGCCAGTAGTATAGATGGACAGGGGGCCGGGAGTCTGACCGAGCAGTACTTC	CASSIDGQGAGSLTEQYF
NA	13	TRBV6-6	TRBJ1-1	NA	TGTGCCAGCAGGACGGCAGGGAAGACTGAAGCTTTCTTT	CASRTAGKTEAFF
NA	14	TRBV30	TRBJ1-2	NA	TGTGCCTGGAGGGCGGGGGCATCGTCCTATGGCTACACCTTC	CAWRAGASSYGYTF
TRBD1	17	TRBV27	TRBJ1-2	NA	TGTGCCAGCAGTGCTGGGACAGGGTGGGACAGGAACTATGGCTACACCTTC	CASSAGTGWDRNYGYTF
NA	12	TRBV12-3/TRBV12-4	TRBJ1-1	NA	TGTGCCAGCAGGCAGGGGAACACTGAAGCTTTCTTT	CASRQGNTEAFF
NA	15	TRBV19	TRBJ2-7	NA	TGTGCCAGTAAGGTGGCGGATGTAAGCTCCTACGAGCAGTACTTC	CASKVADVSSYEQYF
NA	15	TRBV6-1	TRBJ2-7	NA	TGTGCCAGCAGTGACGGCTCGGCGGGAACCTACGAGCAGTACTTC	CASSDGSAGTYEQYF
TRBD2	14	TRBV7-8	TRBJ2-1	NA	TGTGCCAGCAGGAGACTAGCGGCCACCAATGAGCAGTTCTTC	CASRRLAATNEQFF
TRBD1	16	TRBV3-1/TRBV3-2	TRBJ2-2	NA	TGTGCCAGCAGCCAAGGGGGACAGGTTTCCACCGGGGAGCTGTTTTTT	CASSQGGQVSTGELFF
NA	13	TRBV10-3	TRBJ1-4	once	TGTGCCATCAGGTCCAGGGAGGATGAAAAACTGTTTTTT	CAIRSREDEKLFF
NA	16	TRBV19	TRBJ2-2	NA	TGTGCCAGTAGTATAGGTTCTAGCAAGGGCGCCGGGGAGCTGTTTTTT	CASSIGSSKGAGELFF
TRBD2	14	TRBV29-1	TRBJ2-5	NA	TGCAGCGTTAGACTAGCGGAAAACCAAGAGACCCAGTACTTC	CSVRLAENQETQYF
TRBD2	14	TRBV3-1/TRBV3-2	TRBJ2-1	NA	TGTGCCAGCAGCCAAGATGCTAGCGGGAGTTTTAAGTTCTTC	CASSQDASGSFKFF
TRBD2	15	TRBV5-1	TRBJ2-3	once	TGCGCCAGCAGCTATAGCGGGAGTGGTGCAGATACGCAGTATTTT	CASSYSGSGADTQYF
NA	13	TRBV6-5	TRBJ1-1	NA	TGTGCCAGCAGTTACCGGGATAACACTGAAGCTTTCTTT	CASSYRDNTEAFF
TRBD1	13	TRBV3-1/TRBV3-2	TRBJ1-2	NA	TGTGCCAGCAGCCTGGACAGGGTCTATGGCTACACCTTC	CASSLDRVYGYTF
TRBD2	16	TRBV27	TRBJ2-1	NA	TGTGCCAGCAGTTCCCAGACTAGCGGCGACTACAATGAGCAGTTCTTC	CASSSQTSGDYNEQFF
TRBD1	17	TRBV5-1	TRBJ1-6	NA	TGCGCCAGCAGCCCCGCCAAAACCGACAGGGGGAATTCACCCCTCCACTTT	CASSPAKTDRGNSPLHF
TRBD1	16	TRBV6-1	TRBJ2-3	NA	TGTGCCAGCAGTGGCGCGAACAGGGGGCGCATAGATACGCAGTATTTT	CASSGANRGRIDTQYF
NA	17	TRBV7-2	TRBJ2-4	NA	TGTGCCAGCAGCTTAGACCCCCGCCGGGGGACGATAAACATTCAGTACTTC	CASSLDPRRGTINIQYF
TRBD2	15	TRBV27	TRBJ2-7	NA	TGTGCCAGCAGTTTAGCGGGAGGGCCCATTGACGAGCAGTACTTC	CASSLAGGPIDEQYF
NA	16	TRBV4-1	TRBJ2-7	NA	TGCGCCAGCAGCCAAGTCCTACAGGGTCTTACCTACGAGCAGTACTTC	CASSQVLQGLTYEQYF